The source of this T cell receptor (beta chain) is a study of human T cells and chemical hapten exposure. Time point denoted: pre-sensitization, week 0. Treatment given: therapeutic diphenylcyclopropenone sensitization with weekly scalp DPC. Unique molecular identifiers were affixed to discrete cDNA molecules within the library. TCRdb recomputed calls from the RACE reads with MiXCR, one row per CDR3 protein. In the table there are tens of thousands of distinct CDR3 sequences, approximately 9.9% of which are singletons. This clonotype was detected ten times or more. This specimen consisted of whole blood, obtained in connection with sensitization to the hapten diphenylcyclopropenone (DPC). This receptor was obtained from a woman aged 40 to 50 with alopecia areata. Some clones in this sample may be carry-over from other donors' samples.

This chain's CDR3 is CASSPTTRNTEAFF. Written as DNA, the CDR3 is TGTGCCAGTAGTCCAACAACACGGAACACTGAAGCTTTCTTT. The chain couples TRBV19 to TRBJ1-1; no definite D call. Trimming pared 5 bases from V and 1 base from J, leaving 11 bases between. The CDR3 sequence is 14 residues long. In germline, CDR1 is LNHDA, CDR2 SQIVND (reference sequence). Supplemented by reference TRBV19 and TRBJ1-1, the full variable domain reads DGGITQSPKYLFRKEGQNVTLSCEQNLNHDAMYWYRQDPGQGLRLIYYSQIVNDFQKGDIAEGYSVSREKKESFPLTVTSAQKNPTAFYLCASSPTTRNTEAFFGQGTRLTVV.